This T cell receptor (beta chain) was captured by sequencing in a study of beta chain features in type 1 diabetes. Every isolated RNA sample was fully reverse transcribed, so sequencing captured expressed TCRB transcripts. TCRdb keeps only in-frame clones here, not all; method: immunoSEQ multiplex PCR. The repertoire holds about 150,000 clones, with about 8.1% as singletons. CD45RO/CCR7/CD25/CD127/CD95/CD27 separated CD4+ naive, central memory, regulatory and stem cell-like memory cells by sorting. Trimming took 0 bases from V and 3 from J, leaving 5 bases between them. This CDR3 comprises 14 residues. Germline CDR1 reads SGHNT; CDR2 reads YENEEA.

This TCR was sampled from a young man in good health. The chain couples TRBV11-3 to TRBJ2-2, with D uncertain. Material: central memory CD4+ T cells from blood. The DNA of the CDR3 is TGTGCCAGCAGCTTAGAACGGGACACCGGGGAGCTGTTTTTT. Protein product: CASSLERDTGELFF.